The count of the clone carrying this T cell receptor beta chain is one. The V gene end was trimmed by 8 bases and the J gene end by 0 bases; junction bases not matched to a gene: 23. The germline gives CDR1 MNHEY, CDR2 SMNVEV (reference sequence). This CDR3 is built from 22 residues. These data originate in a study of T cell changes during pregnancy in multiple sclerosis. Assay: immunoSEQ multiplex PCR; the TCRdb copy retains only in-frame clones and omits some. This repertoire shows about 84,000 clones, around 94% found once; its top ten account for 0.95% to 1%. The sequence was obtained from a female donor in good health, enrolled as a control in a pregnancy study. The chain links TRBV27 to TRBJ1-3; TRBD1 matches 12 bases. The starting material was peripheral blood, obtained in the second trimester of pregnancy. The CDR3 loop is CASPTPEGIGTGGLRSGNTIYF. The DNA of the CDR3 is TGTGCCAGCCCAACGCCGGAAGGGATCGGGACAGGGGGCCTCCGCTCTGGAAACACCATATATTTT.